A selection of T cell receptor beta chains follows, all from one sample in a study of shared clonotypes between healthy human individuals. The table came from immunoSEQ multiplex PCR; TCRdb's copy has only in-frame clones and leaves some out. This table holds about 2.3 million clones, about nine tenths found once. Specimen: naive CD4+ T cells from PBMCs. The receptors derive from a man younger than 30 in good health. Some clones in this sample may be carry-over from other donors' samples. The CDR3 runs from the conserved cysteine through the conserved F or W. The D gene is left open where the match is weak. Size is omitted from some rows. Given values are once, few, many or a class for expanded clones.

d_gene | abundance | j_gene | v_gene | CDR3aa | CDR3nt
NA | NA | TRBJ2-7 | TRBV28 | CASRVLGTGSYEQYF | TGTGCCAGCAGAGTACTCGGAACAGGCTCCTACGAGCAGTACTTC
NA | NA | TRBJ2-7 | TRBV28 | CASSYRTGGGDEQYF | TGTGCCAGCAGTTACCGGACGGGTGGCGGTGACGAGCAGTACTTC
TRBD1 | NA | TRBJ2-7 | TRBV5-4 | CASSLGDRAYEQYF | TGTGCCAGCAGCTTGGGTGACAGGGCCTACGAGCAGTACTTC
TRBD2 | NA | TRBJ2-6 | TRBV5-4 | CASSLGGRTGANVLTF | TGTGCCAGCAGCTTGGGCGGGAGGACTGGGGCCAACGTCCTGACTTTC
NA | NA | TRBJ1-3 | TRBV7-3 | CASSLNRDGGNTIYF | TGTGCCAGCAGCTTAAATAGGGACGGCGGAAACACCATATATTTT
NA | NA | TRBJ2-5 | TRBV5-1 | CASSHPPDNRDQETQYF | TGCGCCAGCAGCCATCCTCCGGACAATAGGGACCAAGAGACCCAGTACTTC
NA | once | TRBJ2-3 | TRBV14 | CASSQDRGDTQQYF | TGTGCCAGCAGCCAAGATCGGGGAGACACCCAGCAGTATTTT
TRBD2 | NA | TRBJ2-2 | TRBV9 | CASSVFSLAGNTGELFF | TGTGCCAGCAGCGTTTTTAGCCTAGCGGGAAACACCGGGGAGCTGTTTTTT
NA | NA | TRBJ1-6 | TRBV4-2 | CASSQDPAGGNSPLHF | TGTGCCAGCAGCCAAGATCCCGCAGGAGGCAATTCACCCCTCCACTTT
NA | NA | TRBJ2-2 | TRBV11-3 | CASSQEGSPTGELFF | TGTGCCAGCAGCCAAGAGGGCAGCCCCACCGGGGAGCTGTTTTTT
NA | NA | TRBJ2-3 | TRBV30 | CAWSVGTPDTQYF | TGTGCCTGGAGTGTAGGGACACCAGATACGCAGTATTTT
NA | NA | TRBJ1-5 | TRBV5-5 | CASSLNGAQPQHF | TGTGCCAGCAGCTTGAATGGCGCTCAGCCCCAGCATTTT
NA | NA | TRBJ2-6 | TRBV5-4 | CASSAQGAGANVLTF | TGTGCCAGCAGTGCCCAGGGTGCTGGGGCCAACGTCCTGACTTTC
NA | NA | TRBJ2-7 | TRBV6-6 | CASTLDGQSYEQYF | TGTGCCAGCACCTTGGACGGACAATCCTACGAGCAGTACTTC
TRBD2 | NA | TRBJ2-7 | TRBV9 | CASSANSQRETSEQYF | TGTGCCAGCAGCGCCAATTCTCAGCGGGAGACCTCCGAGCAGTACTTC
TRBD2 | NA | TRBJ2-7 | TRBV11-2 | CASSLIREGEQYF | TGTGCCAGCAGCTTAATCAGGGAGGGCGAGCAGTACTTC
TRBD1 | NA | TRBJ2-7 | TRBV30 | CAWSGWGQGSHEQYF | TGTGCCTGGAGTGGTTGGGGACAGGGTTCCCACGAGCAGTACTTC
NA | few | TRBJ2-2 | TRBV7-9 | CASGRTGLDGELFF | TGTGCCAGCGGACGTACAGGGTTGGACGGGGAGCTGTTTTTT
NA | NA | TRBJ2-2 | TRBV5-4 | CASSAVVGLGTGELFF | TGTGCCAGCAGCGCCGTAGTAGGGCTGGGCACCGGGGAGCTGTTTTTT
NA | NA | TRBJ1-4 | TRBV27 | CASSSQDATNEKLFF | TGTGCCAGCAGTTCTCAGGATGCAACTAATGAAAAACTGTTTTTT
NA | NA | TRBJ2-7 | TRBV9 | CASSVGSSVLSYEQYF | TGTGCCAGCAGCGTAGGGTCCAGCGTCCTCTCCTACGAGCAGTACTTC
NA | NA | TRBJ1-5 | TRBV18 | CASSGGTNQPQHF | TGTGCCAGCTCCGGCGGCACGAATCAGCCCCAGCATTTT
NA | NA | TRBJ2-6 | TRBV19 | CASTGDGFLEANVLTF | TGTGCCAGCACAGGCGACGGGTTCCTTGAGGCCAACGTCCTGACTTTC
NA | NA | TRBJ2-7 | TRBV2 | CASRKGVGAFSYEQYF | TGTGCCAGCAGGAAAGGAGTAGGGGCGTTTTCCTACGAGCAGTACTTC
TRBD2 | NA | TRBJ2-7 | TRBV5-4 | CASSWTSGTGEQYF | TGTGCCAGCAGCTGGACTAGCGGGACGGGCGAGCAGTACTTC
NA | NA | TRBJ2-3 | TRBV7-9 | CASSSGISSTDTQYF | TGTGCCAGCAGCTCAGGAATATCTAGCACAGATACGCAGTATTTT
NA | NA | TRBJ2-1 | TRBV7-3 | CASSFSGGATNEQFF | TGTGCCAGCAGCTTTAGCGGCGGAGCCACCAATGAGCAGTTCTTC
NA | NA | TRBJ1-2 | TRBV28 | CASSPNSDDGYTF | TGTGCCAGCAGTCCAAACAGCGACGATGGCTACACCTTC
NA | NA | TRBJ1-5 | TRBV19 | CASSIGGNQPQHF | TGTGCCAGTAGTATAGGAGGCAATCAGCCCCAGCATTTT
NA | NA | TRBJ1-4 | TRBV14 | CASSQDSLRASPEKLFF | TGTGCCAGCAGCCAAGATAGTCTTCGAGCTTCTCCGGAAAAACTGTTTTTT
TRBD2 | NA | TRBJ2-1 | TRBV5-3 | CARSTGLAGEAVFREQFF | TGTGCCAGAAGTACCGGACTAGCGGGAGAGGCGGTCTTTAGGGAGCAGTTCTTC
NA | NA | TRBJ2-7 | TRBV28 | CASSLPTDYEQYF | TGTGCCAGCAGCTTACCGACCGACTACGAGCAGTACTTC
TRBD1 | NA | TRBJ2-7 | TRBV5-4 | CASSPRDRFLSSYEQYF | TGTGCCAGCAGCCCCCGGGACAGGTTTCTGAGCTCCTACGAGCAGTACTTC
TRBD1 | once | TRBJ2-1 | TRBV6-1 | CASGGTGSSYNEQFF | TGTGCCAGCGGAGGGACAGGGAGCTCCTACAATGAGCAGTTCTTC
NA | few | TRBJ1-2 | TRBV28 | CASTGTGGYTF | TGTGCCAGCACCGGGACCGGTGGCTACACCTTC
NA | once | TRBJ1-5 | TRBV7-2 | CASSLASGPGRSQHF | TGTGCCAGCAGCTTAGCTTCGGGCCCGGGACGGTCCCAGCATTTT
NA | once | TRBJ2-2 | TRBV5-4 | CASSPRTSPGELFF | TGTGCCAGCAGCCCAAGGACGTCACCCGGGGAGCTGTTTTTT
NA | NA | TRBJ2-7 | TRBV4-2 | CASSQEVRQFSYEQYF | TGTGCCAGCAGCCAAGAGGTGCGGCAGTTCTCCTACGAGCAGTACTTC
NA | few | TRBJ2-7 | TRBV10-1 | CASSESVGHF | TGCGCCAGCAGTGAGTCGGTCGGACACTTC
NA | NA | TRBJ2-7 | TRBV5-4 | CASTKGQPHGDYEQYF | TGTGCCAGCACCAAAGGGCAGCCCCATGGAGACTACGAGCAGTACTTC
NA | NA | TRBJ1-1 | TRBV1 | CTSSQVNRTANTEAFF | TGCACCAGCAGCCAGGTTAACCGGACGGCGAACACTGAAGCTTTCTTT
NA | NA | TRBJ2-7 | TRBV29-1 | CSAGPLATHEQYF | TGCAGCGCCGGGCCTCTAGCGACCCACGAGCAGTACTTC
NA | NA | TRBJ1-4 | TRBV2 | CASSDTGWEKLFF | TGTGCCAGCAGTGACACAGGCTGGGAAAAACTGTTTTTT
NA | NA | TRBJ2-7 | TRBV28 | CASSSDRDGSYEQYF | TGTGCCAGCAGCTCGGACCGGGATGGCTCCTACGAGCAGTACTTC
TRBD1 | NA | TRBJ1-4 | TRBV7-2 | CASRMTGGEKLFF | TGTGCCAGCCGCATGACAGGGGGCGAAAAACTGTTTTTT
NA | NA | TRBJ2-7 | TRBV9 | CASSVVGLAPLGEQYF | TGTGCCAGCAGCGTAGTCGGGCTAGCTCCCCTAGGAGAGCAGTACTTC
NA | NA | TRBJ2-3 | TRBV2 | CASSESAGTDTQYF | TGTGCCAGCAGTGAATCGGCAGGCACAGATACGCAGTATTTT
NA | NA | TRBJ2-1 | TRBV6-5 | CASSSGSYNEQFF | TGTGCCAGCAGCTCCGGCAGCTACAATGAGCAGTTCTTC
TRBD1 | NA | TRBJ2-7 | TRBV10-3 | CAISGTGRGLYEQYF | TGTGCCATCAGTGGGACCGGCAGGGGGCTATACGAGCAGTACTTC
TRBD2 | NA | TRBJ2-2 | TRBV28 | CASRSSGNTGELFF | TGTGCCAGCAGATCTAGCGGCAACACCGGGGAGCTGTTTTTT
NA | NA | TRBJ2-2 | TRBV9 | CASSVQQPGELFF | TGTGCCAGCAGCGTTCAGCAGCCCGGGGAGCTGTTTTTT
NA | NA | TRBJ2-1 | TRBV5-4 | CASTRGADEQFF | TGTGCCAGCACGAGGGGAGCGGATGAGCAGTTCTTC
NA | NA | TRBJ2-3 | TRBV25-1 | CASSGLHTQYF | TGTGCCAGCAGTGGATTGCATACGCAGTATTTT
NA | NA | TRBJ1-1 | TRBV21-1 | CASSARQTKNTEAFF | TGTGCCAGCAGCGCCCGACAGACAAAGAACACTGAAGCTTTCTTT
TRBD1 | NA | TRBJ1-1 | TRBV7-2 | CASSLEGATEAFF | TGTGCCAGCAGCTTGGAGGGGGCAACTGAAGCTTTCTTT
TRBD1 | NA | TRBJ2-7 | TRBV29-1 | CSVVPGQGSYEQYF | TGCAGCGTCGTTCCGGGACAGGGGAGCTACGAGCAGTACTTC
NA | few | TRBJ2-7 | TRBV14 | CASSQDSYEQYF | TGTGCCAGCAGCCAAGATAGTTACGAGCAGTACTTC
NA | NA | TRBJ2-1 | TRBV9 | CASSVGEEAYNEQFF | TGTGCCAGCAGCGTAGGGGAAGAGGCCTACAATGAGCAGTTCTTC
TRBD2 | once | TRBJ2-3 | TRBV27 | CASSLFASGRAGDTQYF | TGTGCCAGCAGTTTATTTGCCAGCGGGAGGGCCGGAGATACGCAGTATTTT